One and the same sample provided the 14 T cell receptor beta chains below, sequenced in a study of T cell repertoires in cytomegalovirus infection. TCRdb recomputed calls from the reads with MiXCR, one row per CDR3 protein. In the table there are 700,000 to 950,000 distinct CDR3 sequences, 32% of which are singletons. Antigen specificity for these receptors is unknown. The sample here was cultured CD8+ T cells from PBMCs, taken from culture after CMV antigen stimulation. The receptors were sampled from a human donor in good health (CMV status not recorded). Some clones in this sample may be carry-over from other donors' samples.

This clonotype has more than one count but fewer than ten. The CDR3: CASSFVQRGPGYTF. The CDR3 DNA reads TGTGCCAGCAGTTTTGTACAGAGAGGGCCTGGCTACACCTTC. The rearrangement links TRBV12-3 or TRBV12-4 to TRBJ1-2; the D is unclear. This CDR3 has 14 residues. V lost 3 bases, J lost 7 bases, and 15 bases lay in between.

The chain recombines TRBV7-9 with TRBJ1-1; D remains ambiguous. CDR3 length: 14 amino acids. Deletions cut 3 bases from V and 1 base from J, with 9 bases between. CDR1 is SEHNR, CDR2 FQNEAQ, per germline (reference sequence). CDR3 loop: CASSFKTPNTEAFF. The CDR3 region has the DNA TGTGCCAGCAGCTTCAAGACACCGAACACTGAAGCTTTCTTT.

Only a few counts were recorded for this clonotype. This sequence joins TRBV5-5 and TRBJ2-2; 9 bases fit TRBD1. In germline, CDR1 is SGHKS, CDR2 YYEKEE (reference sequence). The CDR3 is 20 amino acids. The J segment lost 6 bases and the V segment lost 1 base, leaving 19 bases of the junction unmatched. The CDR3 sequence: CASSLQVGPGQGPRPGELFF. The CDR3 DNA reads TGTGCCAGCAGCTTGCAAGTCGGGCCGGGACAGGGTCCGCGGCCCGGGGAGCTGTTTTTT.

This clonotype came up a few times. The chain uses TRBV5-8 and TRBJ2-3; TRBD1 aligns across 8 bases. This CDR3 has 16 residues. V dropped 3 bases and J dropped 5; count of bases not matched to a gene: 11. Germline V lookup: CDR1 SGHTS, CDR2 YDEGEE. CDR3 DNA: TGTGCCAGCAGCTCCGAGCCAGGGGGCGCGAGAGATACGCAGTATTTT. It encodes CASSSEPGGARDTQYF. Combining the CDR3 with reference TRBV5-8 and TRBJ2-3 gives the whole variable domain EAGVTQSPTHLIKTRGQQATLRCSPISGHTSVYWYQQALGLGLQFLLWYDEGEERNRGNFPPRFSGRQFPNYSSELNVNALELEDSALYLCASSSEPGGARDTQYFGPGTRLTVL.

Notes on this clonotype: A much larger clonotype is one base distant, so this may be a read error. The chain links TRBV7-2 to TRBJ1-1, with D maybe TRBD1 (5 bases). The germline CDR1 and CDR2 sequences are SGHTA and FQGNSA. The CDR3 sequence is 14 residues long. The CDR3: CASNLGGVASEAFF. CDR3 sequence (DNA): TGTGCCAGCAACTTAGGAGGGGTCGCGAGTGAAGCTTTCTTT.

This clonotype was detected many times. The chain joins TRBV28 to TRBJ2-2, with TRBD2 as a possible D gene (6 bases). V was clipped by 3 bases and J by 0 bases, with 8 bases between them. Per germline, CDR1 MDHEN and CDR2 SYDVKM. The CDR3 consists of 15 residues. DNA for the CDR3: TGTGCCAGCAGTTTTGGGACTTCGAACACCGGGGAGCTGTTTTTT. Translation: CASSFGTSNTGELFF.

J is TRBJ2-7 and V is TRBV19; TRBD1 matches at 7 bases. The V gene end was trimmed by 5 bases and the J gene end by 3 bases; junction bases not matched to a gene: 4. Germline CDR1 is LNHDA and CDR2 is SQIVND (reference sequence). CDR3 size: 13 residues. This CDR3 is CASSPGQDYEQYF. Here the CDR3 DNA reads TGTGCCAGTAGTCCCGGACAGGACTACGAGCAGTACTTC.

V usage is TRBV27 and J usage is TRBJ2-5, with TRBD2 identical over 14 bases. Germline CDR1 and CDR2: MNHEY and SMNVEV (reference sequence). The CDR3 totals 18 residues. Losses at the gene ends were 4 bases for V and 7 bases for J; bases not matched to a gene: 14. CDR3 sequence reads: CASSSPGTSGGAQVTQYF. CDR3 DNA sequence: TGTGCCAGCAGTTCCCCCGGGACTAGCGGGGGCGCCCAGGTGACCCAGTACTTC.

The chain uses TRBV15 and TRBJ2-3; weak D call: TRBD1 (6 bases). The CDR3 runs 17 residues. V was pared by 2 bases and J by 6 bases, with 21 bases between. The germline gives CDR1 LNHNV, CDR2 YYDKDF (reference sequence). Here the CDR3 reads CATSRSLLGATGDTQYF. Here the CDR3 DNA reads TGTGCCACCAGCAGATCCCTCCTGGGGGCTACCGGGGATACGCAGTATTTT.

The chain is built from TRBV4-1 and TRBJ2-2; D is possibly TRBD2 (6 bases). With 1 base removed from V and 3 bases from J, the gap between germline ends came to 12 bases. The CDR3 sequence is 16 residues long. Germline V gene lookup returns CDR1 MGHRA and CDR2 YSYEKL. CDR3 protein: CASSQGDGGYTGELFF. CDR3 in DNA: TGCGCCAGCAGCCAAGGAGATGGGGGGTACACCGGGGAGCTGTTTTTT.

The CDR3 reads CASSVQGGEQYF. CDR3 in DNA: TGCGCCAGCAGCGTACAGGGCGGCGAGCAGTACTTC. V is TRBV4-1 and J is TRBJ2-7; tentative D call: TRBD1 (6 bases). The CDR3 spans 12 residues. The V gene lost 5 bases and the J gene lost 6 bases, with 11 bases spanning the gap. Germline loops: CDR1 MGHRA, CDR2 YSYEKL.

V usage is TRBV6-5 and J usage is TRBJ1-5; 7 nucleotides line up with TRBD1. V lost 2 bases and J lost 1; bases outside the gene matches: 2. Germline assignment: CDR1 MNHEY and CDR2 SVGAGI. This CDR3 comprises 15 residues. CDR3 sequence: CASSYAGGSNQPQHF. The CDR3 DNA sequence: TGTGCCAGCAGTTACGCAGGGGGAAGCAATCAGCCCCAGCATTTT.

J is TRBJ2-5 and V is TRBV7-2; 9 bases map to TRBD1. Per germline, CDR1 SGHTA and CDR2 FQGNSA. After removal of 5 bases from V and 5 bases from J, the junction contained 9 bases not matched to a gene. The CDR3 is 15 amino acids. The DNA of the CDR3 is TGTGCCAGCAGCCAGGACAGGGGTACGGAGGAGACCCAGTACTTC. This sequence encodes CASSQDRGTEETQYF. The whole variable domain, remainder taken from reference TRBV7-2 and TRBJ2-5, is GAGVSQSPSNKVTEKGKDVELRCDPISGHTALYWYRQSLGQGLEFLIYFQGNSAPDKSGLPSDRFSAERTGGSVSTLTIQRTQQEDSAVYLCASSQDRGTEETQYFGPGTRLLVL.

The chain combines TRBV2 with TRBJ2-7; D possibly corresponds to TRBD2 (6 bases). V lost 4 bases and J lost 7, with 17 bases in between. The CDR3 totals 14 residues. The germline V gene has CDR1 SNHLY and CDR2 FYNNEI. The CDR3 is CASSGDRGAGEQYV. CDR3 DNA: TGTGCCAGCAGTGGGGACCGAGGCGCGGGAGAGCAGTACGTC.